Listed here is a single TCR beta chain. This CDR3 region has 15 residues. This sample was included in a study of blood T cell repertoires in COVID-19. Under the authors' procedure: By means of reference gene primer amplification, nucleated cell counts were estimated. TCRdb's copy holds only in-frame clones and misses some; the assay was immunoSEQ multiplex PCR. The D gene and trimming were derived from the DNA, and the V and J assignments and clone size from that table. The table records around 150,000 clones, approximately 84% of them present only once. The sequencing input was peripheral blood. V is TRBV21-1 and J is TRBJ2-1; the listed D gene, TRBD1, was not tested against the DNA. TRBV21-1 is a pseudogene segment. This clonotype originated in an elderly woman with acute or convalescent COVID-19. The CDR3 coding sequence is TGTGCCAGCACCCCCGGGACAGGGGTCCCCGGCGGGCAGTTCTTC. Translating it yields CASTPGTGVPGGQFF.